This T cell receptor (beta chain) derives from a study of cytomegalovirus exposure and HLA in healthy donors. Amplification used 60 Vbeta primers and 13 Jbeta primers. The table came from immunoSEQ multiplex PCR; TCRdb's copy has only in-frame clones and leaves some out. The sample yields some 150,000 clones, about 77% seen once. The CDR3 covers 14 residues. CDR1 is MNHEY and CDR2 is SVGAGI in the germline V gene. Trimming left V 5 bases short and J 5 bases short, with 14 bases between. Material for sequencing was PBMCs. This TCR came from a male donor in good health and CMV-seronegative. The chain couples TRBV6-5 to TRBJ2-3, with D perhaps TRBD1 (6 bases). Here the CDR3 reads CASSQATGRDTQYF. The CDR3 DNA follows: TGTGCCAGCAGTCAAGCCACAGGGAGAGATACGCAGTATTTT.